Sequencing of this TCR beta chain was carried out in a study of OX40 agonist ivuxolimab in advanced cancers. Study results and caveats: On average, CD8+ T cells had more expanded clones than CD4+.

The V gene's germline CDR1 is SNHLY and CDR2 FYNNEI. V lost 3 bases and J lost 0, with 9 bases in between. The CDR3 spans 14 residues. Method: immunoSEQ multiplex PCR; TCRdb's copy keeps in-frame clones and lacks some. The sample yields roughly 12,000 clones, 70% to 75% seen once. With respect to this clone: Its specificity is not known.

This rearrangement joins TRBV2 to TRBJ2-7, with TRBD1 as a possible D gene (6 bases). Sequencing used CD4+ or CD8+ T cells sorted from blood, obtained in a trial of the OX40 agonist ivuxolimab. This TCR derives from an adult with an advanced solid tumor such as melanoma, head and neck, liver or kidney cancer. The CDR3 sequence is CASSDRDNSYEQYF. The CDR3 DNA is TGTGCCAGCAGTGATCGGGACAACTCCTACGAGCAGTACTTC.